The next 21 T cell receptor beta chains were all read from a single sample in a study of T cell changes during pregnancy in multiple sclerosis. The data were produced by immunoSEQ multiplex PCR, yet TCRdb's version contains in-frame clones alone and is incomplete. This table holds about 80,000 clones, about 95% found once. The specimen was peripheral blood, collected in the third trimester of pregnancy. These receptors all come from a female donor with multiple sclerosis, enrolled in a pregnancy study.

The rearrangement uses TRBV9 and TRBJ1-2; possible D gene TRBD1, 6 bases. Germline loops: CDR1 SGDLS, CDR2 YYNGEE. The CDR3 totals 16 residues. Trimming cost V 4 bases and J 2 bases, with 18 bases left between them. The CDR3 loop reads CASSLGGAGINYGYTF. CDR3 nucleotides: TGTGCCAGCAGCCTGGGGGGGGCCGGAATAAACTATGGCTACACCTTC.

Remarks on this clone: A read error may produce the germline difference seen at one junction end. J is TRBJ2-1 and V is TRBV7-7; tentative D call: TRBD2 (6 bases). Germline V lookup: CDR1 SSHAT, CDR2 FNYEAQ (reference sequence). The CDR3 spans 14 residues. The CDR3 coding sequence is TGTGCTAGCAGCTTAGCGGAGGGTCACAATGAGCAGTTCTTC. Protein: CASSLAEGHNEQFF.

This clone has only one observation. The gene calls are TRBV19 and TRBJ1-5; the match to TRBD1 covers 12 bases. Germline V gene data show CDR1 as LNHDA and CDR2 as SQIVND (reference sequence). Losses at the gene ends were 10 bases for V and 0 bases for J; bases not matched to a gene: 13. This CDR3 has 18 residues. The CDR3 loop is CATLGGTGGRYSNQPQHF. CDR3 coding DNA: TGTGCCACCTTGGGGGGGACAGGGGGCCGATATAGCAATCAGCCCCAGCATTTT. Based on the CDR3 plus reference TRBV19 and TRBJ1-5, the full variable domain is DGGITQSPKYLFRKEGQNVTLSCEQNLNHDAMYWYRQDPGQGLRLIYYSQIVNDFQKGDIAEGYSVSREKKESFPLTVTSAQKNPTAFYLCATLGGTGGRYSNQPQHFGDGTRLSIL.

The chain's CDR3 is CASSQREFNEKLFF. CDR3 DNA: TGTGCCAGCAGCCAAAGAGAGTTTAATGAAAAACTGTTTTTT. J is TRBJ1-4 and V is TRBV7-9; D remains ambiguous. V dropped 5 bases and J dropped 4 bases, with 11 bases sitting between them. The CDR3 runs to 14 residues. Germline lookup yields CDR1 SEHNR and CDR2 FQNEAQ (reference sequence).

The rearrangement uses TRBV29-1 and TRBJ1-2; 8 bases agree with TRBD1. V gave up 0 bases and J gave up 2 bases; unmatched junction bases: 5. The germline CDR1 and CDR2 sequences are SQVTM and ANQGSEA. The CDR3 runs 15 residues. This CDR3 reads CSVEDRRQGNYGYTF. CDR3 DNA sequence: TGCAGCGTTGAAGATAGGAGACAGGGGAACTATGGCTACACCTTC.

The chain employs TRBV30 and TRBJ2-7; unclear D gene. The CDR3 is made up of 12 amino acids. The V end lost 0 bases, the J end lost 4 bases, and 7 bases lay between the germline ends. Per germline, CDR1 GTSNPN and CDR2 SVGIG (reference sequence). The CDR3 here is CAWSVPGYEQYF. The CDR3 coding sequence is TGTGCCTGGAGTGTCCCCGGGTACGAGCAGTACTTC.

The V and J genes are TRBV2 and TRBJ1-5, with a possible D match to TRBD1 (5 bases). CDR1 is SNHLY and CDR2 is FYNNEI in the germline V gene. There are 13 residues in the CDR3. V lost 8 bases to trimming and J lost 7 bases, with 15 bases between them. The CDR3 sequence: CASGAEGGQPQHF. CDR3 in DNA: TGTGCCAGCGGGGCTGAGGGAGGGCAGCCCCAGCATTTT.

The V gene is TRBV9, the J gene TRBJ2-6; D gene unclear. This CDR3 contains 13 residues. Looked up from germline, CDR1 is SGDLS and CDR2 is YYNGEE. Deletions cut 0 bases from V and 4 bases from J, with 2 bases between. The CDR3 spells CASSVAGANVLTF. The CDR3 nucleotides are TGTGCCAGCAGCGTAGCAGGGGCCAACGTCCTGACTTTC.

This clone has a single count. This chain joins TRBV4-1 and TRBJ1-2; D not resolved. V was trimmed by 3 bases and J by 7 bases, leaving 12 bases between them. The V gene's germline CDR1 is MGHRA and CDR2 YSYEKL. The CDR3 sequence is 13 residues long. CDR3 sequence: CASSHPPAGGYTF. CDR3 sequence (DNA): TGCGCCAGCAGCCACCCGCCCGCGGGTGGCTACACCTTC.

The genes are TRBV5-1 and TRBJ2-3; D remains ambiguous. This CDR3 comprises 14 residues. V was cut by 5 bases and J by 0 bases, with 10 bases left in between. Germline V gene sequence: CDR1 SGHRS, CDR2 YFSETQ. The CDR3 spells CASRDFGSTDTQYF. The CDR3 DNA reads TGCGCCAGCAGGGATTTCGGGAGCACAGATACGCAGTATTTT.

V and J are TRBV5-1 and TRBJ1-1; 7 bases are a match to TRBD1. The CDR3 contains 14 residues. CDR1 and CDR2 (germline): SGHRS, YFSETQ. Unmatched junction bases numbered 9, after V lost 6 bases and J lost 4 bases. CDR3 amino acids: CASTRGGLGTEAFF. Written as DNA, the CDR3 is TGCGCCAGCACCCGAGGGGGCCTGGGCACTGAAGCTTTCTTT.

V usage is TRBV19 and J usage is TRBJ2-7, with 8 nucleotides matching TRBD1. CDR1 LNHDA and CDR2 SQIVND come from the germline V gene (reference sequence). After removal of 5 bases from V and 6 bases from J, the junction contained 9 bases not matched to a gene. There are 14 residues in the CDR3. In nucleotides, the CDR3 is TGTGCCAGTAGTTTCACCGGGACAGGAGTCGAGCAGTACTTC. Its protein is CASSFTGTGVEQYF.

The chain is built from TRBV2 and TRBJ2-1; 8 bases align to TRBD1. In germline, CDR1 is SNHLY, CDR2 FYNNEI. V dropped 6 bases and J dropped 15; count of bases not matched to a gene: 7. CDR3 size: 11 residues. CDR3 amino acids: CASSWSGQVFF. The CDR3 region has the DNA TGTGCCAGCAGCTGGTCGGGACAGGTGTTCTTC.

Here the CDR3 reads CASSYAEGSEAFF. In DNA, the CDR3 is TGTGCCAGCAGTTACGCGGAGGGATCTGAAGCTTTCTTT. The chain couples TRBV6-5 to TRBJ1-1; no definite D call. Germline V gene lookup returns CDR1 MNHEY and CDR2 SVGAGI. V was shortened by 2 bases and J by 6 bases, with 10 bases between the two germline ends. The CDR3 sequence is 13 residues long.

This chain links TRBV5-5 with TRBJ2-5, with D perhaps TRBD2 (5 bases). Germline V CDR1 and CDR2: SGHKS, YYEKEE (reference sequence). Trimming shortened V by 1 base and J by 2 bases, and 15 bases separated the two germline ends. The CDR3 covers 16 residues. As DNA, the CDR3 is TGTGCCAGCAGCTTGCAGGTCCTAGCCCCACAAGAGACCCAGTACTTC. Its translation is CASSLQVLAPQETQYF.

This clone has a single count. The chain employs TRBV7-9 and TRBJ1-6; 9 bases agree with TRBD1. This CDR3 is 17 amino acids long. With V trimmed by 5 bases and J by 13 bases, 18 bases remained unmatched. Germline V gene lookup returns CDR1 SEHNR and CDR2 FQNEAQ (reference sequence). CDR3 nucleotide sequence: TGTGCCAGCAGCCTAGGGAGCTACAGGGGGCAACGGGATCCCCTCCACTTT. Translated: CASSLGSYRGQRDPLHF.

The V and J genes are TRBV29-1 and TRBJ1-1; 12 nucleotides align to TRBD1. Trimming cost V 2 bases and J 3 bases; bases outside gene matches: 7. The CDR3 sequence is 16 residues long. Germline V gives CDR1 SQVTM, CDR2 ANQGSEA. CDR3 bases: TGCAGCGTTGAAACTCCGGGGACAGGGGGCTACACTGAAGCTTTCTTT. This translates into CSVETPGTGGYTEAFF.

V gene TRBV7-2 combines with J gene TRBJ1-5; a possible D gene is TRBD1 (5 bases). The CDR3 length is 15 residues. V lost 5 bases, J lost 1 base, and 12 bases lay in between. Germline-derived CDR1 and CDR2 are SGHTA and FQGNSA. The CDR3 loop is CASSRLRVSNQPQHF. In DNA, the CDR3 is TGTGCCAGCAGCCGTCTCAGGGTGAGCAATCAGCCCCAGCATTTT. The full variable domain, its missing parts supplied by reference TRBV7-2 and TRBJ1-5, is GAGVSQSPSNKVTEKGKDVELRCDPISGHTALYWYRQSLGQGLEFLIYFQGNSAPDKSGLPSDRFSAERTGGSVSTLTIQRTQQEDSAVYLCASSRLRVSNQPQHFGDGTRLSIL.

The sample holds one count of this clone. The chain combines TRBV14 with TRBJ1-1; D is unresolved. Trimming cost V 6 bases and J 0 bases, with 8 bases left between them. The CDR3 is 13 amino acids. Germline loops: CDR1 SGHDN, CDR2 FVKESK. CDR3 bases: TGTGCCAGCAGTGAATACATGAACACTGAAGCTTTCTTT. Its protein is CASSEYMNTEAFF.

This chain joins TRBV21-1 and TRBJ1-1; TRBD1, the table's D call, was not compared with the DNA. TRBV21-1 is a listed pseudogene. CDR3 length equals 15 residues. The DNA for the CDR3 is TGTGCCAGCAGCAGCCGCACAGGGTGGGGCACTGAAGCTTTCTTT. Translating gives CASSSRTGWGTEAFF.

The CDR3 sequence is CASSYGLSEAFF. CDR3 nucleotides: TGTGCCAGCAGCTACGGACTGAGTGAAGCTTTCTTT. V gene TRBV7-9 combines with J gene TRBJ1-1, with no clear D. CDR3 length equals 12 residues. V lost 4 bases and J 7 bases, leaving 10 bases between the germline ends. From germline, CDR1 is SEHNR and CDR2 FQNEAQ (reference sequence). Complete variable domain (other parts from reference TRBV7-9 and TRBJ1-1): DTGVSQNPRHKITKRGQNVTFRCDPISEHNRLYWYRQTLGQGPEFLTYFQNEAQLEKSRLLSDRFSAERPKGSFSTLEIQRTEQGDSAMYLCASSYGLSEAFFGQGTRLTVV.